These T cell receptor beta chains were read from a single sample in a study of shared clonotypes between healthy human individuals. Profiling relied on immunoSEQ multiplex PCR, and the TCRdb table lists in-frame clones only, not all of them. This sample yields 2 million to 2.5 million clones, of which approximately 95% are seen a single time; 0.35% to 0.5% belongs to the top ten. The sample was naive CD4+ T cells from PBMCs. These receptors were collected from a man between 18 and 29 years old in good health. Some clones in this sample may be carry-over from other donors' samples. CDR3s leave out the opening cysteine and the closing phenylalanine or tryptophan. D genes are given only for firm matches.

CDR3aa: ASSSGPGDEKLF
d_gene: NA
v_gene: TRBV5-1

CDR3aa: ASSLALLAGTPGYEQF
d_gene: TRBD2
v_gene: TRBV7-8

CDR3aa: ASSGPGSGRDEQF
d_gene: TRBD2
v_gene: TRBV10-2

CDR3aa: ASSPAGSETQY
d_gene: NA
v_gene: TRBV27

CDR3aa: ASRLQGVGNEQF
d_gene: TRBD1
v_gene: TRBV5-1

CDR3aa: ASSPGTAANYGYT
d_gene: TRBD1
v_gene: TRBV18

CDR3aa: ASSQGGSSYEQY
d_gene: NA
v_gene: TRBV4-2

CDR3aa: SVGTGNTEAF
d_gene: NA
v_gene: TRBV29-1

CDR3aa: ASSFSENQPQH
d_gene: NA
v_gene: TRBV18

CDR3aa: ASSLGGGGSDRTDTQY
d_gene: NA
v_gene: TRBV28

CDR3aa: ASSERDRGRDEQY
d_gene: TRBD1
v_gene: TRBV10-1

CDR3aa: ASSQYSEQY
d_gene: NA
v_gene: TRBV2

CDR3aa: ASSPRPGNYGYT
d_gene: NA
v_gene: TRBV9

CDR3aa: ASSKTVQETQY
d_gene: NA
v_gene: TRBV5-5

CDR3aa: ASSLLFPGTSGGLY
d_gene: TRBD2
v_gene: TRBV7-2

CDR3aa: ASRRTGGVEPQH
d_gene: TRBD1
v_gene: TRBV6-1

CDR3aa: ASSPDNNYGYT
d_gene: NA
v_gene: TRBV10-1

CDR3aa: ASSVDRGINEKLF
d_gene: TRBD1
v_gene: TRBV18

CDR3aa: ASSLLATVPNTGELF
d_gene: NA
v_gene: TRBV5-6

CDR3aa: ASRRWTGISDTIY
d_gene: TRBD1
v_gene: TRBV6-1

CDR3aa: ASSPRLADYNEQF
d_gene: TRBD2
v_gene: TRBV7-3

CDR3aa: ASRVRGSSNTEAF
d_gene: NA
v_gene: TRBV6-5

CDR3aa: ASSVIQETQY
d_gene: NA
v_gene: TRBV9